The 32 T cell receptor beta chains below were found in one sample sequenced in a study of T cell changes during pregnancy in multiple sclerosis. Assay: immunoSEQ multiplex PCR; the TCRdb copy retains only in-frame clones and omits some. Of approximately 88,000 clones in the sample, 85% to 95% were seen once. Sequences were derived from peripheral blood, sampled in the third trimester of pregnancy. These TCRs come from a female donor with multiple sclerosis, enrolled in a pregnancy study.

V usage is TRBV27 and J usage is TRBJ2-7, with a weak D call TRBD1 (6 bases). V was pared by 3 bases and J by 0 bases, with 12 bases between. This CDR3 is built from 15 residues. Germline CDR1 and CDR2: MNHEY and SMNVEV (reference sequence). CDR3 residues: CASSLTGYRSYEQYF. The CDR3 DNA reads TGTGCCAGCAGTTTGACAGGATACCGCTCCTACGAGCAGTACTTC.

The chain recombines TRBV19 with TRBJ2-1; 10 nucleotides align to TRBD2. V was clipped by 3 bases and J by 7 bases; unmatched bases: 6. Germline V gene sequence: CDR1 LNHDA, CDR2 SQIVND (reference sequence). The CDR3 is 15 residues long. The CDR3 region is CASSIFPSGSNEQFF. In DNA form, the CDR3 reads TGTGCCAGTAGTATTTTCCCTAGCGGGAGTAATGAGCAGTTCTTC.

The chain joins TRBV5-6 to TRBJ2-7; 10 nucleotides agree with TRBD1. CDR1 SGHDT and CDR2 YYEEEE come from the germline V gene. The CDR3 length is 15 residues. With 0 bases clipped from V and 2 bases from J, the junction kept 2 bases outside the gene matches. The DNA of the CDR3 is TGTGCCAGCAGCTTGGGACAGGGGGCTGCCTACGAGCAGTACTTC. Protein sequence: CASSLGQGAAYEQYF.

CDR3 DNA sequence: TGTGCCAGCACATTGACAGGGACAGAGACCCAGTACTTC. The encoded protein is CASTLTGTETQYF. The chain uses TRBV5-6 and TRBJ2-5; 7 bases are a match to TRBD1. Germline-derived CDR1 and CDR2 are SGHDT and YYEEEE. This CDR3 comprises 13 residues. J gave up 4 bases and V 6 bases, and 6 bases lay outside the gene matches.

This chain links TRBV4-2 with TRBJ2-1; TRBD2 aligns across 9 bases. The V gene end was trimmed by 0 bases and the J gene end by 7 bases; junction bases not matched to a gene: 4. The CDR3 is made up of 15 amino acids. The germline V gene has CDR1 LGHNA and CDR2 YNFKEQ. The DNA for the CDR3 is TGTGCCAGCAGCCAAGAGTTAGCGGGAGTGAATGAGCAGTTCTTC. Translating it yields CASSQELAGVNEQFF.

The rearrangement joins TRBV6-1 to TRBJ2-1, with 11 bases matching TRBD2. The CDR3 is 16 residues long. V lost 3 bases, J lost 6 bases, and 7 bases stayed unmatched. Germline CDR1 reads MNHNS; CDR2 reads SASEGT. The CDR3 DNA follows: TGTGCCAGCAGTGAGCGACTAGCGGGAATCTCCAATGAGCAGTTCTTC. It translates to CASSERLAGISNEQFF.

The chain recombines TRBV4-1 with TRBJ2-2; D is perhaps TRBD2 (7 bases). The germline V and J ends were trimmed by 3 bases and 4 bases, with 18 bases remaining between them. The length of the CDR3 is 17 residues. The germline V gene has CDR1 MGHRA and CDR2 YSYEKL. In DNA form, the CDR3 reads TGCGCCAGCAGCCAGAATCCGGGGGGCGAGGGCACCGGGGAGCTGTTTTTT. It is translated as CASSQNPGGEGTGELFF.

This sequence joins TRBV6-1 and TRBJ2-3; tentative D call: TRBD1 (6 bases). V was cut by 2 bases and J by 2 bases, with 14 bases left in between. CDR1 MNHNS and CDR2 SASEGT come from the germline V gene. This CDR3 spans 16 amino acids. The CDR3 reads CASSESGQSSTDTQYF. The DNA for the CDR3 is TGTGCCAGCAGTGAATCAGGACAGTCATCCACAGATACGCAGTATTTT.

The chain combines TRBV2 with TRBJ1-5; no reliable D call. The germline V and J ends were trimmed by 7 bases and 2 bases, with 15 bases remaining between them. The germline CDR1 and CDR2 sequences are SNHLY and FYNNEI. This CDR3 is built from 15 residues. Here the CDR3 DNA reads TGTGCCAGCAAGCAGGTCGGGGAGGGCAATCAGCCCCAGCATTTT. Translation: CASKQVGEGNQPQHF.

This chain connects TRBV11-2 to TRBJ1-1; 11 bases align to TRBD1. Germline V gene lookup returns CDR1 SGHAT and CDR2 FQNNGV. The trim removed 2 bases at V and 5 bases at J, leaving 10 bases unmatched. This CDR3 contains 17 residues. CDR3 in DNA: TGTGCCAGCAGCTTATGGACAGGGGGCTCTTTGTCAACTGAAGCTTTCTTT. Translating it yields CASSLWTGGSLSTEAFF.

CDR3 in DNA: TGTGCCAGCAGCTTAGAGAGGACTAGCGGTCAAGAGACCCAGTACTTC. Amino acids: CASSLERTSGQETQYF. This chain uses TRBV7-6 with TRBJ2-5; 10 nucleotides align to TRBD2. The CDR3 has 16 amino acids. Losses at the gene ends were 1 base for V and 2 bases for J; bases not matched to a gene: 4. The germline V gene encodes CDR1 SGHVS and CDR2 FNYEAQ.

The rearrangement joins TRBV12-1 to TRBJ1-2; no check of the table's D call, TRBD1, against the DNA was made. TRBV12-1 is annotated as a pseudogene. The CDR3 totals 16 residues. The CDR3 sequence: CASSSSKTGANYGYTF. The CDR3 bases are TGTGCCAGCAGCTCGAGCAAGACAGGGGCTAACTATGGCTACACCTTC.

This clone came up once. J is TRBJ2-7 and V is TRBV29-1, with 9 bases fitting TRBD2. The CDR3 sequence is 11 residues long. With 2 bases clipped from V and 7 bases from J, the junction kept 0 bases outside the gene matches. Germline V gene lookup returns CDR1 SQVTM and CDR2 ANQGSEA. The CDR3 nucleotides read TGCAGCGTTGAACTAGCGGGGGAGCAGTACTTC. Encoded protein: CSVELAGEQYF.

The chain recombines TRBV27 with TRBJ2-2, with 12 bases that match TRBD2. Germline V lookup: CDR1 MNHEY, CDR2 SMNVEV (reference sequence). The CDR3 is 16 amino acids. The V and J ends lost 5 bases and 4 bases, in that order; junction bases with no gene match: 5. The CDR3 reads CASSPLAGGSTGELFF. In DNA, the CDR3 is TGTGCCAGCAGTCCACTAGCGGGAGGTAGCACCGGGGAGCTGTTTTTT.

This chain joins TRBV14 and TRBJ2-3; 10 nucleotides agree with TRBD2. This CDR3 is 17 amino acids long. Germline V gene data show CDR1 as SGHDN and CDR2 as FVKESK. V was pared by 2 bases and J by 5 bases, with 10 bases of the junction left unmatched. The CDR3 protein is CASSQLAGEGDGDTQYF. DNA of the CDR3: TGTGCCAGCAGCCAACTAGCGGGAGAGGGGGACGGAGATACGCAGTATTTT.

The V gene is TRBV7-3, the J gene TRBJ1-2; D perhaps matches TRBD1 (6 bases). The CDR3 consists of 13 residues. V gave up 3 bases and J gave up 8 bases, with 13 bases separating them. The germline CDR1 and CDR2 sequences are SGHTA and FQGTGA. The CDR3 region has the DNA TGTGCCAGCAGCTTCCCGGACAGAATGGGCTACACCTTC. It encodes CASSFPDRMGYTF.

This chain uses TRBV19 with TRBJ2-1; a weak D match, TRBD1 (6 bases). This CDR3 has 14 amino acids. Trimming took off 5 bases at V and 10 bases at J, with 18 bases between the two ends. Germline V CDR1 and CDR2: LNHDA, SQIVND (reference sequence). CDR3 in amino acids: CASSPGRGYGEQFF. In DNA form, the CDR3 reads TGTGCCAGTAGTCCTGGAAGGGGGTACGGGGAGCAGTTCTTC.

This chain links TRBV19 with TRBJ2-1, with D possibly being TRBD2 (6 bases). Deletions cut 6 bases from V and 6 bases from J, with 12 bases between. Germline V lookup: CDR1 LNHDA, CDR2 SQIVND (reference sequence). The CDR3 is 13 residues long. The CDR3 sequence: CASRERVGNEQFF. CDR3 DNA sequence: TGTGCCAGTAGGGAGCGGGTGGGCAATGAGCAGTTCTTC.

The genes are TRBV27 and TRBJ2-1; 8 positions match TRBD1. Germline trimming cut 4 bases from V and 8 bases from J; bases unmatched to any gene: 7. Germline V gene sequence: CDR1 MNHEY, CDR2 SMNVEV (reference sequence). This CDR3 comprises 14 residues. The CDR3 nucleotides read TGTGCCAGCAGTTCCCCAGGGGGCGGGTATGAGCAGTTCTTC. It yields the protein CASSSPGGGYEQFF.

The gene calls are TRBV27 and TRBJ1-1; a weak D match, TRBD1 (5 bases). Trimming stripped 3 bases from V and 3 bases from J, with 11 bases between. The CDR3 consists of 14 residues. In germline, CDR1 is MNHEY, CDR2 SMNVEV (reference sequence). The CDR3 bases are TGTGCCAGCAGTTTTTATCAGGGCGACACTGAAGCTTTCTTT. This translates into CASSFYQGDTEAFF.

The J gene is TRBJ1-5, the V gene TRBV5-8; tentatively, D is TRBD1 (5 bases). The CDR3 totals 17 residues. Trimming took off 4 bases at V and 0 bases at J, with 17 bases between the two ends. Germline CDR1 SGHTS, CDR2 YDEGEE. In DNA, the CDR3 is TGTGCCAGCAGCGCGCTCCGGACAAAGATTAGCAATCAGCCCCAGCATTTT. Protein product: CASSALRTKISNQPQHF.

The chain uses TRBV14 and TRBJ2-1, with unresolved D. V was clipped by 3 bases and J by 0 bases, with 3 bases between them. The CDR3 is made up of 13 amino acids. CDR1 and CDR2 from the germline V gene are SGHDN and FVKESK. In DNA, the CDR3 is TGTGCCAGCAGCCAGAGCTCCTACAATGAGCAGTTCTTC. It encodes CASSQSSYNEQFF.

The V gene is TRBV20-1, the J gene TRBJ2-1, with 7 bases lining up with TRBD2. Germline-derived CDR1 and CDR2 are DFQATT and SNEGSKA (reference sequence). V was clipped by 7 bases and J by 7 bases; unmatched bases: 4. This CDR3 region has 11 residues. The chain's CDR3 is CSEQAGNEQFF. CDR3 nucleotide sequence: TGCAGTGAACAAGCGGGAAATGAGCAGTTCTTC.

V is TRBV4-1 and J is TRBJ1-6, with TRBD1 identical over 7 bases. The germline CDR1 and CDR2 sequences are MGHRA and YSYEKL. The CDR3 contains 20 residues. V shed 0 bases, J shed 1 base, and the junction held 12 bases outside the gene matches. DNA for the CDR3: TGCGCCAGCAGCCAAGAGAGGGGGGACAGCCAGTCATCCTATAATTCACCCCTCCACTTT. Protein sequence: CASSQERGDSQSSYNSPLHF.

The table lists this clone with a count of one. The chain uses TRBV9 and TRBJ2-1; TRBD1 matches at 7 bases. The CDR3 length is 13 residues. With V trimmed by 4 bases and J by 4 bases, 2 bases remained unmatched. Per germline, CDR1 SGDLS and CDR2 YYNGEE. Here the CDR3 reads CASSPGQYNEQFF. CDR3 DNA sequence: TGTGCCAGCAGCCCGGGACAGTACAATGAGCAGTTCTTC.

The chain couples TRBV30 to TRBJ2-7; 16 bases line up with TRBD2. Trimming removed 2 bases from V and 7 bases from J; junction bases left unmatched: 5. Germline V gives CDR1 GTSNPN, CDR2 SVGIG (reference sequence). The CDR3 sequence is 15 residues long. CDR3 residues: CAWSRGLAGGQEQYF. DNA of the CDR3: TGTGCCTGGAGTCGGGGACTAGCGGGAGGGCAGGAGCAGTACTTC.

This clone was picked up one time. The V gene is TRBV5-1, the J gene TRBJ2-5; 7 bases are a match to TRBD2. The germline gives CDR1 SGHRS, CDR2 YFSETQ. This CDR3 contains 13 residues. Trimming at V came to 2 bases and at J to 3 bases, leaving 1 base not matched to a gene. CDR3 nucleotide sequence: TGCGCCAGCAGCTTTGGGACTAAAGAGACCCAGTACTTC. It translates to CASSFGTKETQYF.

The rearrangement links TRBV6-5 to TRBJ1-2; D is unclear. The CDR3 is 13 amino acids. The V gene lost 6 bases and the J gene lost 4 bases, with 12 bases spanning the gap. Germline-derived CDR1 and CDR2 are MNHEY and SVGAGI. In DNA, the CDR3 is TGTGCCAGCAGAGAGGGCCCAGGCTATGGCTACACCTTC. It specifies CASREGPGYGYTF.

This clone was counted once. The V and J genes are TRBV5-1 and TRBJ1-1; tentative D call: TRBD1 (5 bases). Trimming cost V 7 bases and J 4 bases, with 8 bases left between them. Germline V lookup: CDR1 SGHRS, CDR2 YFSETQ. The CDR3 runs 11 residues. The DNA of the CDR3 is TGCGCCAGCGGTCAGGGCACTGAAGCTTTCTTT. Protein sequence: CASGQGTEAFF.

The chain uses TRBV7-8 and TRBJ2-1, with TRBD2 identical over 9 bases. CDR1 and CDR2 from the germline V gene are SGHVS and FQNEAQ. J was trimmed by 8 bases and V by 1 base; bases with no gene match: 6. This CDR3 has 15 amino acids. The CDR3 DNA sequence: TGTGCCAGCAGCTTAGGGATGGCGGGGGGGCATGAGCAGTTCTTC. This sequence encodes CASSLGMAGGHEQFF.

The J gene is TRBJ2-7, the V gene TRBV7-8, with D possibly matching TRBD1 (7 bases). Germline V CDR1 and CDR2: SGHVS, FQNEAQ. The V and J ends lost 1 base and 7 bases respectively, with 20 bases between them. The CDR3 is 16 residues long. CDR3 sequence reads: CASSLVRGTPGGEQYF. As DNA, the CDR3 is TGTGCCAGCAGCTTAGTCCGGGGGACACCAGGGGGGGAGCAGTACTTC.

J is TRBJ2-7 and V is TRBV27; D is possibly TRBD1 (6 bases). CDR3 size: 14 residues. Trimming shortened V by 0 bases and J by 3 bases, and 9 bases separated the two germline ends. Germline V gives CDR1 MNHEY, CDR2 SMNVEV (reference sequence). The CDR3 region is CASSLSQGRYEQYF. CDR3 bases: TGTGCCAGCAGTTTATCGCAGGGGCGCTACGAGCAGTACTTC.